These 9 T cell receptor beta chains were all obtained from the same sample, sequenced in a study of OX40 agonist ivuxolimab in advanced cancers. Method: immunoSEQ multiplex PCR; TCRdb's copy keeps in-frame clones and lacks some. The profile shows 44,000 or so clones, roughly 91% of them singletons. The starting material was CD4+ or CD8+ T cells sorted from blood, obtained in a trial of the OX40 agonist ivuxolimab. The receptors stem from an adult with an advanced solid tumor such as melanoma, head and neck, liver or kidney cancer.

The CDR3 DNA follows: TGTGCCAGCAGCCTCCTAGCGGGGGGGCCCGGGGAGCTGTTTTTT. Its protein product is CASSLLAGGPGELFF. V usage is TRBV9 and J usage is TRBJ2-2; 12 bases are shared with TRBD2. This CDR3 contains 15 residues. In germline, CDR1 is SGDLS, CDR2 YYNGEE. V lost 4 bases and J lost 6; bases outside the gene matches: 4.

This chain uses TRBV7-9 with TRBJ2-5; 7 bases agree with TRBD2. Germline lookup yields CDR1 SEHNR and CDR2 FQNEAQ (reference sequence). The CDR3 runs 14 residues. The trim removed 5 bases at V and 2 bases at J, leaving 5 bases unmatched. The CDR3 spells CASSTTSRQETQYF. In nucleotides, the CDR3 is TGTGCCAGCAGCACGACTAGCCGGCAAGAGACCCAGTACTTC.

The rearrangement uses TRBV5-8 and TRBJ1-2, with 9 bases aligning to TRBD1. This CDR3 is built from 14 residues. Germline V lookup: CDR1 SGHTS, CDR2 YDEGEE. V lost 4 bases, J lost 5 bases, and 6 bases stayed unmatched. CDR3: CASSTGGRSYGYTF. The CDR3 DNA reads TGTGCCAGCAGCACAGGGGGCAGGTCGTATGGCTACACCTTC.

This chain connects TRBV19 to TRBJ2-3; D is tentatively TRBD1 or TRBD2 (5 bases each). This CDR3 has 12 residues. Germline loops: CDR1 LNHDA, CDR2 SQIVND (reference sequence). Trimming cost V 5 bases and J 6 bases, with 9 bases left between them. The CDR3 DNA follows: TGTGCCAGTAGTCAGGGACCCGATACGCAGTATTTT. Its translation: CASSQGPDTQYF.

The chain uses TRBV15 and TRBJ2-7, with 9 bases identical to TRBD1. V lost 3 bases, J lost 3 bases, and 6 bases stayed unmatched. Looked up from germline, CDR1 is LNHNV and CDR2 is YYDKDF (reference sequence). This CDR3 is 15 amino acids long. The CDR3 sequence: CATSSFGQGSYEQYF. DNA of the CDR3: TGTGCCACCAGCAGTTTCGGACAGGGGAGCTACGAGCAGTACTTC.

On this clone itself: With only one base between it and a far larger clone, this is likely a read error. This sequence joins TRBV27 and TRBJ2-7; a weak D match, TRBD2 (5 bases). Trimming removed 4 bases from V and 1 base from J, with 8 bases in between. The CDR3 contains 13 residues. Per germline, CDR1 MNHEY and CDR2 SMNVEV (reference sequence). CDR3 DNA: TGTGCCAGCAGTTACGGGGTATCCTACGAGCAGTACTTC. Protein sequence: CASSYGVSYEQYF.

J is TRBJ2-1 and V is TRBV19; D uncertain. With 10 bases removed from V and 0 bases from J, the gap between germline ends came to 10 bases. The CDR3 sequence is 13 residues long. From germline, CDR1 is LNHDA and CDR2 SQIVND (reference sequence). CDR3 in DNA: TGTGCCACGGAGACCAGCTCCTACAATGAGCAGTTCTTC. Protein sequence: CATETSSYNEQFF.

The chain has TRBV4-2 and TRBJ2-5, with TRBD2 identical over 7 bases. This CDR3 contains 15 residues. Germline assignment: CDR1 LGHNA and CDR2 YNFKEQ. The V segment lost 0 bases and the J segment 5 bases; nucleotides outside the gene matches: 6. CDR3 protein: CASSQDLGRVETQYF. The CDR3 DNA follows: TGTGCCAGCAGCCAAGATCTGGGGAGGGTGGAGACCCAGTACTTC.

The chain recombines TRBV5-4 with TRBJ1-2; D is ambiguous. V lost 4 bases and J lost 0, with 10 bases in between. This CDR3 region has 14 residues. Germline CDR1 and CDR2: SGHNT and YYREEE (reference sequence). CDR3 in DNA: TGTGCCAGCAGCCTTCGGGGTACTAACTATGGCTACACCTTC. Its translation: CASSLRGTNYGYTF. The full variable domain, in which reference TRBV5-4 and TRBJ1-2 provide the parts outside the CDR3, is ETGVTQSPTHLIKTRGQQVTLRCSSQSGHNTVSWYQQALGQGPQFIFQYYREEENGRGNFPPRFSGLQFPNYSSELNVNALELDDSALYLCASSLRGTNYGYTFGSGTRLTVV.